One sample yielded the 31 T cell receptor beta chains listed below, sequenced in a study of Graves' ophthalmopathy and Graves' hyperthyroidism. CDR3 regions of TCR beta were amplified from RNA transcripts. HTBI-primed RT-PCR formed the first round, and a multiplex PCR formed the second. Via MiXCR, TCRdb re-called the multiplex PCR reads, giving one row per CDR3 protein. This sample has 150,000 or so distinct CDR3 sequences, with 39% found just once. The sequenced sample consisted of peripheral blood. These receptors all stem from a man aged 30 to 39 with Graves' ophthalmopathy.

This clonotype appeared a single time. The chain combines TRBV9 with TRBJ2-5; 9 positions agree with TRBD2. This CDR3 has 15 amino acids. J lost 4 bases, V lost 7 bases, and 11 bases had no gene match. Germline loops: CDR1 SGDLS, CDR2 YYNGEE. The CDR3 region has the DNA TGTGCCAGCGCAAGGGGCGGGGGGGCCGGAGAGACCCAGTACTTC. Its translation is CASARGGGAGETQYF. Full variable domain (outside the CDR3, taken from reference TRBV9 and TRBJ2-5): DSGVTQTPKHLITATGQRVTLRCSPRSGDLSVYWYQQSLDQGLQFLIQYYNGEERAKGNILERFSAQQFPDLHSELNLSSLELGDSALYFCASARGGGAGETQYFGPGTRLLVL.

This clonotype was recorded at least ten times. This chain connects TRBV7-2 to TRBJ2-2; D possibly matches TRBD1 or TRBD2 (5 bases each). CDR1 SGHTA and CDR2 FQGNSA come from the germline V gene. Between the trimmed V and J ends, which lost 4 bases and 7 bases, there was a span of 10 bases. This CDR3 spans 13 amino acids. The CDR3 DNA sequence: TGTGCCAGCAGCTCCGATGGGGGCGGGGAGCTGTTTTTT. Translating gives CASSSDGGGELFF.

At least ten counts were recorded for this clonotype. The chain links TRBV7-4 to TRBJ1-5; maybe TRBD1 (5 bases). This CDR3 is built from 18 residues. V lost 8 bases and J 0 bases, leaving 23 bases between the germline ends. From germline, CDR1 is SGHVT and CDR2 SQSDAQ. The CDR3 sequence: CASHEGRGWKYSNQPQHF. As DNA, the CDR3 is TGTGCCAGCCACGAGGGTCGGGGGTGGAAGTATAGCAATCAGCCCCAGCATTTT.

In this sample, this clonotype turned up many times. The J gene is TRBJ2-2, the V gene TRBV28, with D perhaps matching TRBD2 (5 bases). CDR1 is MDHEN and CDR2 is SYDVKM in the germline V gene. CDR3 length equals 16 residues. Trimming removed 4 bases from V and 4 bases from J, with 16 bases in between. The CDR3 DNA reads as TGTGCCAGCAGTTGGGGAACTAGTTTCGGCACCGGGGAGCTGTTTTTT. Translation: CASSWGTSFGTGELFF. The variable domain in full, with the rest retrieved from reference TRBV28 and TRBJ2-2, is DVKVTQSSRYLVKRTGEKVFLECVQDMDHENMFWYRQDPGLGLRLIYFSYDVKMKEKGDIPEGYSVSREKKERFSLILESASTNQTSMYLCASSWGTSFGTGELFFGEGSRLTVL.

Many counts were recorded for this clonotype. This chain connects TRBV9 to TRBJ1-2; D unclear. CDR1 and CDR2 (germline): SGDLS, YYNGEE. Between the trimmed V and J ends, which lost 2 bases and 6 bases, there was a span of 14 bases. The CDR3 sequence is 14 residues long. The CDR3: CASSVLPAGDGYTF. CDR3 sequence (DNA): TGTGCCAGCAGCGTCCTCCCGGCCGGGGATGGCTACACCTTC.

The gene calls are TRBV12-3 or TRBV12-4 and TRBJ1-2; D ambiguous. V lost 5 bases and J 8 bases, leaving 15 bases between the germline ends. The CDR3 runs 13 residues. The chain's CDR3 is CASSNRGSRGYTF. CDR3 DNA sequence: TGTGCCAGCAGTAACAGAGGCTCGAGGGGCTACACCTTC.

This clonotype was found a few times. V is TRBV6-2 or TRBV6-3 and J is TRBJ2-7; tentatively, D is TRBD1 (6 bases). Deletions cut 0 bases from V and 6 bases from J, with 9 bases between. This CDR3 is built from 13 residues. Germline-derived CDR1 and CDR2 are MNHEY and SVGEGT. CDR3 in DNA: TGTGCCAGCAGTTACTCGGGGGCCTCCGAGCAGTACTTC. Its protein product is CASSYSGASEQYF.

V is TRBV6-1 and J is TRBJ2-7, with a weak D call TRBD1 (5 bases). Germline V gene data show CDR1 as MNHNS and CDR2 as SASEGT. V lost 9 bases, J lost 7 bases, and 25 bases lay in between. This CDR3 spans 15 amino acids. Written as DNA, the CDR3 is TGTGCCAGTGGAAGGTCCGGCGCGACCAGGGATGAGCAGTACTTC. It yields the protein CASGRSGATRDEQYF.

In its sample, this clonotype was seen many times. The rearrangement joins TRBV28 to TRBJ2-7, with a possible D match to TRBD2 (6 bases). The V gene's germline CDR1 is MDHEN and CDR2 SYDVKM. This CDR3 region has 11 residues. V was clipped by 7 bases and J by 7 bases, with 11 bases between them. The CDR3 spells CASTTEGEQYF. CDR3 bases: TGTGCCAGCACGACGGAGGGGGAGCAGTACTTC.

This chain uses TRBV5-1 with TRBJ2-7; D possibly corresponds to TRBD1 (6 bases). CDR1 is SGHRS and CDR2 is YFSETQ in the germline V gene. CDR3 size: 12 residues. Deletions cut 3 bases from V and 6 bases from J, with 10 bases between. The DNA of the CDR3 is TGCGCCAGCAGCTGGGACATGGGCGAGCAGTACTTC. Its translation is CASSWDMGEQYF.

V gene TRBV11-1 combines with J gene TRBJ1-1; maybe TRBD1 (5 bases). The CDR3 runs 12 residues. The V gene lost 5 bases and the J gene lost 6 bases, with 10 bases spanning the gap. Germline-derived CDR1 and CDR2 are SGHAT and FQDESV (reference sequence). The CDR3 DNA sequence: TGTGCCAGCAGCAGACCGGGACCTGAAGCTTTCTTT. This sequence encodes CASSRPGPEAFF.

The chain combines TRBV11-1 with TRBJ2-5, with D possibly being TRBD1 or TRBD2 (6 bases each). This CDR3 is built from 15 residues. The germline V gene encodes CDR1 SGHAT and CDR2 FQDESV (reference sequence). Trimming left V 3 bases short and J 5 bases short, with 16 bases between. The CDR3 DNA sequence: TGTGCCAGCAGCTTCCGTGCCGGGGGCGGCGAGACCCAGTACTTC. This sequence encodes CASSFRAGGGETQYF.

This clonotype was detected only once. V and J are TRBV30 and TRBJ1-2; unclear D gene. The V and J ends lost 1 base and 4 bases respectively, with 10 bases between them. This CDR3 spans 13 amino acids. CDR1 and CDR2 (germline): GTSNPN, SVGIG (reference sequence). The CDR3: CAWSAGVGYGYTF. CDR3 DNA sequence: TGTGCCTGGAGTGCTGGGGTCGGCTATGGCTACACCTTC.

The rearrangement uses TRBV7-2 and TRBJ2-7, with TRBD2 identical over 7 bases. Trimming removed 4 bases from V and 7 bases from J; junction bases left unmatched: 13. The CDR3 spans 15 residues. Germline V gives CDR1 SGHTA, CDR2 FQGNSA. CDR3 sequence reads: CASSSQRAGVQEQYF. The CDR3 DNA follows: TGTGCCAGCAGCTCCCAACGCGCGGGAGTTCAAGAGCAGTACTTC.

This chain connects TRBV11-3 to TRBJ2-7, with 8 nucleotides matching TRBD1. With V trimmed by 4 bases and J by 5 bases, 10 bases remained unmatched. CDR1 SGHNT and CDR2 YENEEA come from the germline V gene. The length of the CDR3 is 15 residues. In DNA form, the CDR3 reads TGTGCCAGCAGCTCTTTGAACAGGGGGGTCGACGAGCAGTACTTC. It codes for CASSSLNRGVDEQYF. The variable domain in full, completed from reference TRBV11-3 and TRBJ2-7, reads EAGVVQSPRYKIIEKKQPVAFWCNPISGHNTLYWYLQNLGQGPELLIRYENEEAVDDSQLPKDRFSAERLKGVDSTLKIQPAELGDSAVYLCASSSLNRGVDEQYFGPGTRLTVT.

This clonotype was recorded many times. The CDR3 reads CAWSEGSDYGYTF. In nucleotides, the CDR3 is TGTGCCTGGAGTGAAGGCAGTGACTATGGCTACACCTTC. The chain carries TRBV30 and TRBJ1-2, with unresolved D. The CDR3 consists of 13 residues. The V gene's germline CDR1 is GTSNPN and CDR2 SVGIG (reference sequence). The V end lost 1 base, the J end lost 3 bases, and 9 bases lay between the germline ends.

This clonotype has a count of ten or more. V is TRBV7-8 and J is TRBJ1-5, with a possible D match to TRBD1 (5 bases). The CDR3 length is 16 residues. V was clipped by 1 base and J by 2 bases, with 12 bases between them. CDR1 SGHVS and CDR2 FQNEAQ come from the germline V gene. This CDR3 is CASSLGGYRGNQPQHF. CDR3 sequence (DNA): TGTGCCAGCAGCTTAGGGGGCTACCGGGGCAATCAGCCCCAGCATTTT.

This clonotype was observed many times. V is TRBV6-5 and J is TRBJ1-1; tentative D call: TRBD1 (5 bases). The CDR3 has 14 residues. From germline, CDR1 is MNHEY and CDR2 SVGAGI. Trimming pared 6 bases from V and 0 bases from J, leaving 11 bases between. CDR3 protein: CASSSRGMNTEAFF. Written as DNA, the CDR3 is TGTGCCAGCAGCTCCCGGGGCATGAACACTGAAGCTTTCTTT.

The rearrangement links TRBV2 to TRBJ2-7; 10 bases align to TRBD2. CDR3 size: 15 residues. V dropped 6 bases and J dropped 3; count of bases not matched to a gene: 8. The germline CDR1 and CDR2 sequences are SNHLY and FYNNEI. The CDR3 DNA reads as TGTGCCAGCAGCCCCAACAGCGGGAGGGTCTACGAGCAGTACTTC. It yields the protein CASSPNSGRVYEQYF.

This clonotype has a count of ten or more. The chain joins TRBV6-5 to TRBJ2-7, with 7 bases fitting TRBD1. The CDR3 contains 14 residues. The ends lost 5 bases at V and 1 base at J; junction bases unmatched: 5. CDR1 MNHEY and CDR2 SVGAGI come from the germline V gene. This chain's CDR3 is CASSRPGQSYEQYF. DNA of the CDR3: TGTGCCAGCAGTCGGCCGGGACAGTCCTACGAGCAGTACTTC.

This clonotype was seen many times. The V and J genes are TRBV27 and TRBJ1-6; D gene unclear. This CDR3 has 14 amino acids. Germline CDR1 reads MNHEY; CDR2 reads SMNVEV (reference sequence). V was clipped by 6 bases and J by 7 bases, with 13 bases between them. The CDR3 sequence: CASRPERGNSPLHF. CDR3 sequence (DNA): TGTGCCAGCAGGCCTGAACGAGGGAATTCACCCCTCCACTTT.

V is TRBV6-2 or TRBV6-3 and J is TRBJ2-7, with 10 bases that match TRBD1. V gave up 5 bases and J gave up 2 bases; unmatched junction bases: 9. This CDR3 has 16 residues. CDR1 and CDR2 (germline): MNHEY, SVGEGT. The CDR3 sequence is CASSRRDRGAPYEQYF. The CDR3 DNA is TGTGCCAGCAGTCGCCGGGACAGGGGCGCCCCCTACGAGCAGTACTTC.

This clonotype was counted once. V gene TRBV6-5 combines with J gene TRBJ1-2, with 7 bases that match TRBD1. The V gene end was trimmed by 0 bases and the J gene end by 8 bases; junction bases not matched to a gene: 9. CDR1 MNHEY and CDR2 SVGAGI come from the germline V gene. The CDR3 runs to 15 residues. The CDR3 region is CASSYSTGQAGGYTF. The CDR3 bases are TGTGCCAGCAGTTACTCGACAGGGCAGGCGGGGGGCTACACCTTC.

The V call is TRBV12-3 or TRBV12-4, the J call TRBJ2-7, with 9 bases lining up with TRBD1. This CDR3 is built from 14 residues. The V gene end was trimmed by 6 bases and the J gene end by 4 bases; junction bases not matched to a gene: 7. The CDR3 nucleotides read TGTGCCAGCAGCTACACAGGGGGCACGTACGAGCAGTACTTC. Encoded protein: CASSYTGGTYEQYF.

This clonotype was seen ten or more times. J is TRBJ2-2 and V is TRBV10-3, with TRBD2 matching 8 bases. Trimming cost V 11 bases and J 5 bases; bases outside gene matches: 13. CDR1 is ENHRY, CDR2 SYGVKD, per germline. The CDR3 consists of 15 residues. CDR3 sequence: CAYRAGGAGTGELFF. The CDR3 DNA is TGTGCCTACCGCGCGGGGGGCGCGGGTACCGGGGAGCTGTTTTTT.

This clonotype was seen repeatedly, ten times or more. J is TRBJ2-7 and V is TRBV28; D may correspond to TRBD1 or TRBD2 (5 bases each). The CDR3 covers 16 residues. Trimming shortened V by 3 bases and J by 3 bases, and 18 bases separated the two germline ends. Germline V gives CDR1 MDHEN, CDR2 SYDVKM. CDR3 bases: TGTGCCAGCAGTTTCCGGCCCGGCAGGGAGCGCTACGAGCAGTACTTC. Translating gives CASSFRPGRERYEQYF.

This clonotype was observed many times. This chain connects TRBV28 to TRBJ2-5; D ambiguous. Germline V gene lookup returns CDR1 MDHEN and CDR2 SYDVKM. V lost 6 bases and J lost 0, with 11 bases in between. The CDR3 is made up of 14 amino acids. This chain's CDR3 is CASSKQSHQETQYF. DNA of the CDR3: TGTGCCAGCAGCAAACAGAGCCACCAAGAGACCCAGTACTTC.

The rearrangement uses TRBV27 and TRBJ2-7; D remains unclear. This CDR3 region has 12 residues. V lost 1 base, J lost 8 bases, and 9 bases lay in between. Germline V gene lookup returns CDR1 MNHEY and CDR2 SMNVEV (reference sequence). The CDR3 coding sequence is TGTGCCAGCAGTTTATTTGGCGCACAGCAGTACTTC. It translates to CASSLFGAQQYF.

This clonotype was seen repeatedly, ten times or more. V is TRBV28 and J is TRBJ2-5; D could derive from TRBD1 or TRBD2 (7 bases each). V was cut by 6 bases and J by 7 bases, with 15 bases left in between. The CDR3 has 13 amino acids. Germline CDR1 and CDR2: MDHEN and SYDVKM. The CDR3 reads CASSQGGSVTQYF. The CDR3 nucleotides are TGTGCCAGCAGCCAGGGGGGGTCAGTGACCCAGTACTTC.

CDR3 DNA sequence: TGTGCCATCAGTGAGTCGGGACTCGCAAAGCCAGACTACGAGCAGTACTTC. Protein sequence: CAISESGLAKPDYEQYF. The V and J genes are TRBV10-3 and TRBJ2-7; D perhaps matches TRBD2 (6 bases). This CDR3 region has 17 residues. V was clipped by 0 bases and J by 3 bases, with 18 bases between them. CDR1 is ENHRY, CDR2 SYGVKD, per germline.

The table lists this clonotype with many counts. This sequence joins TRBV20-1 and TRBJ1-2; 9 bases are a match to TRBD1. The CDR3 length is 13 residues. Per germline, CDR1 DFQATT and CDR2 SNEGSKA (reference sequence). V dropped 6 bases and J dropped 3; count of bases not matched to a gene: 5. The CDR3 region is CSAADRGDYGYTF. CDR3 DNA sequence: TGCAGTGCCGCGGACAGGGGAGACTATGGCTACACCTTC.